This T cell receptor (beta chain) was obtained from a study of blood T cell repertoires in COVID-19. V dropped 1 base and J dropped 8 bases, with 13 bases sitting between them. This CDR3 is built from 14 residues. Germline V gives CDR1 LGHDT, CDR2 YNNKEL (reference sequence). The protocol was immunoSEQ multiplex PCR, while the TCRdb copy is restricted to in-frame clones and leaves out a portion. This sample yields around 270,000 clones, of which around 88% are seen a single time; about 0.8% belongs to the top ten. This clone has only a few counts. This chain links TRBV3-1 (or the pseudogene TRBV3-2) with TRBJ2-3; possibly TRBD2 for D (5 bases). The TCR was taken from a man younger than 40 with acute or convalescent COVID-19. Specimen: peripheral blood. The CDR3 reads CASSQGAGIGTQYF. CDR3 DNA sequence: TGTGCCAGCAGCCAAGGAGCCGGGATAGGTACGCAGTATTTT.